A selection of T cell receptor beta chains follows, all from one sample in a study of OX40 agonist ivuxolimab in advanced cancers. Here immunoSEQ multiplex PCR was the method, and the copy in TCRdb shows in-frame clones only, minus some. The sample lists 20,000 or so clones, 80% to 85% seen once, with roughly two fifths in the top ten. This material consisted of CD4+ or CD8+ T cells sorted from blood, taken in a trial of the OX40 agonist ivuxolimab. The receptors were sampled from an adult with an advanced solid tumor such as melanoma, head and neck, liver or kidney cancer. Each CDR3 is given with its conserved first and last residue. A D gene is named only where the DNA matches it firmly. Clone sizes are given selectively: once, few, many, or a class where the clone is expanded.

V: TRBV7-9
D: .
size: .
J: TRBJ2-1
DNA: TGTGCCAGCAGCTTAGTAAGAGACAATGAGCAGTTCTTC
CDR3: CASSLVRDNEQFF

V: TRBV7-8
D: TRBD2
size: few
J: TRBJ2-7
DNA: TGTGCCAGCAGCCCGGGGGTCGGGGGGGCCTACGAGCAGTACTTC
CDR3: CASSPGVGGAYEQYF

V: TRBV2
D: TRBD2
size: .
J: TRBJ2-5
DNA: TGTGCCAGCAGCGGGACTAGCGGGGGCCACGCGGAACAAGAGACCCAGTACTTC
CDR3: CASSGTSGGHAEQETQYF

V: TRBV5-4
D: .
size: .
J: TRBJ1-3
DNA: TGTGCCAGCAGTCTCGGCCAGCCCTATCTCTCTGGAAACACCATATATTTT
CDR3: CASSLGQPYLSGNTIYF

V: TRBV28
D: .
size: few
J: TRBJ2-6
DNA: TGTGCCAGCAGTTTCGACACTATTCACTCTGGGGCCAACGTCCTGACTTTC
CDR3: CASSFDTIHSGANVLTF

V: TRBV4-1
D: TRBD2
size: .
J: TRBJ2-1
DNA: TGCGCCAGCAGCCAAGATCTTGCGGGGGGGCCATACAATGAGCAGTTCTTC
CDR3: CASSQDLAGGPYNEQFF

V: TRBV28
D: .
size: .
J: TRBJ1-1
DNA: TGTGCCAGCACCCTGGCTCGTGGGCTACGAGGTTTCTTT
CDR3: CASTLARGLRGFF

V: TRBV28
D: .
size: .
J: TRBJ1-5
DNA: TGTGCCAGCAGCTCAATCGGGTATTACAGGGATCAGCCCCAGCATTTT
CDR3: CASSSIGYYRDQPQHF

V: TRBV7-2
D: TRBD2
size: .
J: TRBJ2-1
DNA: TGTGCCAGCAGCCCATTTAGCGGGGGGGCCCTCTACAATGAGCAGTTCTTC
CDR3: CASSPFSGGALYNEQFF

V: TRBV6-5
D: .
size: .
J: TRBJ2-1
DNA: TGTGCCAGCAGTACCCGTAGCAATGAGCAGTTCTTC
CDR3: CASSTRSNEQFF

V: TRBV30
D: .
size: once
J: TRBJ2-3
DNA: TGTGCCTGGCGGACTAGGGGGGGAACAGATACGCAGTATTTT
CDR3: CAWRTRGGTDTQYF

V: TRBV10-3
D: .
size: .
J: TRBJ1-2
DNA: TGTGCCATCAGTGACGATACAGGATACTATGGCTACACCTTC
CDR3: CAISDDTGYYGYTF

V: TRBV5-1
D: .
size: .
J: TRBJ1-6
DNA: TGCGCCAGCAGCTTACCGGGACATCCTAATTCACCCCTCCACTTT
CDR3: CASSLPGHPNSPLHF

V: TRBV4-1
D: TRBD1
size: .
J: TRBJ1-2
DNA: TGCGCCAGCAGCTGGCGTCGGACAGGGGGCAACGTTGGCTACACCTTC
CDR3: CASSWRRTGGNVGYTF

V: TRBV5-1
D: TRBD1
size: .
J: TRBJ2-7
DNA: TGCGCCAGCAGCTTCGCCGGGACAGACTACGAGCAGTACTTC
CDR3: CASSFAGTDYEQYF

V: TRBV6-6
D: .
size: .
J: TRBJ1-6
DNA: TGTGCCAGCAGTCAAAACCCCAGCTCCTATAATTCACCCCTCCACTTT
CDR3: CASSQNPSSYNSPLHF

V: TRBV1
D: .
size: .
J: TRBJ1-5
DNA: TGCACCAGCAGCCAGCCCGGAAGCTGGGCGGGCGACTTTAGCAATCAGCCCCAGCATTTT
CDR3: CTSSQPGSWAGDFSNQPQHF

V: TRBV2
D: .
size: once
J: TRBJ2-7
DNA: TGTGCCAGCATTATTGGTGACTCCTACGAGCAGTACTTC
CDR3: CASIIGDSYEQYF

V: TRBV6-5
D: .
size: .
J: TRBJ2-3
DNA: TGTGCCAGCGTTTACTCCGATACGCAGTATTTT
CDR3: CASVYSDTQYF

V: TRBV28
D: TRBD2
size: .
J: TRBJ2-3
DNA: TGTGCCAGTTACAGCGGGGGGGCCGAGGGAGATACGCAGTATTTT
CDR3: CASYSGGAEGDTQYF

V: TRBV6-6
D: .
size: .
J: TRBJ2-7
DNA: TGTGCCAGCAGCCCCGGGACAAGGTTCGAGCAGTACTTC
CDR3: CASSPGTRFEQYF

V: TRBV9
D: TRBD2
size: .
J: TRBJ2-1
DNA: TGTGCCAGCAGCGCCGCGGGACTAGACTACAATGAGCAGTTCTTC
CDR3: CASSAAGLDYNEQFF

V: TRBV6-5
D: .
size: few
J: TRBJ2-5
DNA: TGTGCCAGTCAAATCAGGGGAGGTTGGGAGACCCAGTACTTC
CDR3: CASQIRGGWETQYF

V: TRBV14
D: TRBD2
size: .
J: TRBJ2-3
DNA: TGTGCCAGCAGCCAAATAGCGGGGGGGAGCACAGATACGCAGTATTTT
CDR3: CASSQIAGGSTDTQYF

V: TRBV5-4
D: .
size: once
J: TRBJ1-1
DNA: TGTGCCAGCAGCTTGTCCCCGTTGAACACTGAAGCTTTCTTT
CDR3: CASSLSPLNTEAFF

V: TRBV10-1
D: .
size: .
J: TRBJ1-3
DNA: TGCGCCAGCAGACCCAGAAAACTCTCTGGAAACACCATATATTTT
CDR3: CASRPRKLSGNTIYF

V: TRBV27
D: TRBD1
size: .
J: TRBJ2-5
DNA: TGTGCCAGCAGTTTATCGACAGGGCCCCAAGAGACCCAGTACTTC
CDR3: CASSLSTGPQETQYF

V: TRBV27
D: TRBD1
size: .
J: TRBJ2-7
DNA: TGTGCCAGCACAGGACAGGGGTTATACGAGCAGTACTTC
CDR3: CASTGQGLYEQYF

V: TRBV9
D: .
size: .
J: TRBJ2-2
DNA: TGTGCCAGCAGCCTAAACACCGGGGAGCTGTTTTTT
CDR3: CASSLNTGELFF

V: TRBV19
D: .
size: few
J: TRBJ1-5
DNA: TGTGCCAGTAGTATTTCGGCTCAGCCCCAGCATTTT
CDR3: CASSISAQPQHF

V: TRBV15
D: .
size: .
J: TRBJ2-2
DNA: TGTGCCACCAGTCCTACCAGCCATCGGTCGGGGGAGCTGTTTTTT
CDR3: CATSPTSHRSGELFF

V: TRBV2
D: TRBD1
size: .
J: TRBJ2-1
DNA: TGTGCCAGCCTCGGACAGGGCATTTACAATGAGCAGTTCTTC
CDR3: CASLGQGIYNEQFF

V: TRBV7-2
D: .
size: .
J: TRBJ1-5
DNA: TGTGCCAGCAGCTTAGTAGGACCAAATCAGCCCCAGCATTTT
CDR3: CASSLVGPNQPQHF

V: TRBV7-9
D: .
size: .
J: TRBJ2-7
DNA: TGTGCCAGCAGCTCCCCCCGCTACGAGCAGTACTTC
CDR3: CASSSPRYEQYF

V: TRBV19
D: .
size: .
J: TRBJ2-7
DNA: TGTGCCAGTAGTATGGGGGACACCGTAAGTCCCTTTAATGAGCAGTACTTC
CDR3: CASSMGDTVSPFNEQYF

V: TRBV4-1
D: .
size: .
J: TRBJ2-7
DNA: TGCGCCAGCAGCCACGTCCTAGAGCCCTACGAGCAGTACTTC
CDR3: CASSHVLEPYEQYF

V: TRBV28
D: .
size: .
J: TRBJ2-1
DNA: TGTGCCAGCAGTCTCCCCGGGAGCAATGAGCAGTTCTTC
CDR3: CASSLPGSNEQFF

V: TRBV27
D: .
size: .
J: TRBJ1-1
DNA: TGTGCCAGCAGCATACAGGGGAACACTGAAGCTTTCTTT
CDR3: CASSIQGNTEAFF

V: TRBV9
D: .
size: .
J: TRBJ2-2
DNA: TGTGCCAGCAGCGTAGGGATAGGGACCTCCACCGGGGAGCTGTTTTTT
CDR3: CASSVGIGTSTGELFF

V: TRBV19
D: .
size: .
J: TRBJ1-1
DNA: TGTGCCACGAAACAGGGAATCAACACTGAAGCTTTCTTT
CDR3: CATKQGINTEAFF

V: TRBV6-5
D: .
size: once
J: TRBJ1-1
DNA: TGTGCCAGCAAGAGACAGGCTGGGGCTTTCTTT
CDR3: CASKRQAGAFF

V: TRBV2
D: TRBD2
size: .
J: TRBJ2-5
DNA: TGTGCCAGCGTGACTAGCGAGCAAGAGACCCAGTACTTC
CDR3: CASVTSEQETQYF

V: TRBV27
D: TRBD2
size: .
J: TRBJ2-3
DNA: TGTGCCAGCGGGCTTGGACTAGTGTTATCCGACTTCCCGGATACGCAGTATTTT
CDR3: CASGLGLVLSDFPDTQYF